What follows are 15 T cell receptor beta chains derived from one specimen sequenced in a study of T cells in Graves' hyperthyroidism and ophthalmopathy. Researchers amplified the TCR beta CDR3 regions from RNA transcripts. When the TCR CDR3 underwent first-round RT-PCR, the HTBI primer set was used. TCRdb recomputed calls from the multiplex PCR reads with MiXCR, one row per CDR3 protein. The table shows about 290,000 distinct CDR3 sequences, with roughly 14% occurring only once. Sequenced: blood. The receptor set was obtained from a woman in her thirties with Graves' hyperthyroidism that later progressed to Graves' ophthalmopathy.

Many counts were recorded for this clonotype. The CDR3 nucleotides read TGTGCCAGCTCACCAATGGCAGATAGCTCCTACGAGCAGTACTTC. Its translation: CASSPMADSSYEQYF. The chain links TRBV18 to TRBJ2-7, with D uncertain. V was pared by 2 bases and J by 0 bases, with 11 bases between. The CDR3 is made up of 15 amino acids. Germline V gene data show CDR1 as KGHSH and CDR2 as LQKENI.

This clonotype was observed a few times. The J gene is TRBJ2-7, the V gene TRBV6-1; D might be TRBD2 (6 bases). Germline V gene sequence: CDR1 MNHNS, CDR2 SASEGT. Trimming took 0 bases from V and 6 from J, leaving 6 bases between them. The CDR3 has 12 residues. CDR3 loop: CASSEAGGEQYF. In nucleotides, the CDR3 is TGTGCCAGCAGTGAAGCGGGGGGCGAGCAGTACTTC.

Ten or more counts support this clonotype. The genes are TRBV5-1 and TRBJ1-1, with 8 bases matching TRBD1. The germline gives CDR1 SGHRS, CDR2 YFSETQ. The CDR3 is 16 residues long. V trimming: 1 base; J trimming: 1 base; junction bases outside the gene matches: 6. CDR3 in DNA: TGCGCCAGCAGCTTGCCCTACAGGGGGAAGAACACTGAAGCTTTCTTT. Its translation: CASSLPYRGKNTEAFF.

This clonotype was observed at least ten times. V is TRBV28 and J is TRBJ1-1; no clear D. The CDR3 totals 15 residues. Germline CDR1 is MDHEN and CDR2 is SYDVKM. Trimming took 3 bases from V and 1 from J, leaving 12 bases between them. In nucleotides, the CDR3 is TGTGCCAGCAGTTTCACCATATTAGCGAACACTGAAGCTTTCTTT. Translation gives CASSFTILANTEAFF. The entire variable domain, with the rest obtained from reference TRBV28 and TRBJ1-1, is as follows: DVKVTQSSRYLVKRTGEKVFLECVQDMDHENMFWYRQDPGLGLRLIYFSYDVKMKEKGDIPEGYSVSREKKERFSLILESASTNQTSMYLCASSFTILANTEAFFGQGTRLTVV.

This clonotype came up many times. The chain employs TRBV27 and TRBJ2-7; TRBD2 matches 8 bases. Germline values: CDR1 MNHEY, CDR2 SMNVEV (reference sequence). With 4 bases clipped from V and 3 bases from J, the junction kept 14 bases outside the gene matches. This CDR3 has 17 amino acids. In DNA, the CDR3 is TGTGCCAGCAGTTCCTTCCTCGGGGCTAGCGGGCTCTACGAGCAGTACTTC. It specifies CASSSFLGASGLYEQYF.

This clonotype was counted ten times or more. The rearrangement joins TRBV5-8 to TRBJ2-3; 11 nucleotides align to TRBD2. V lost 3 bases to trimming and J lost 0 bases; unmatched junction nucleotides: 3. The CDR3 has 16 residues. CDR1 and CDR2 from the germline V gene are SGHTS and YDEGEE. As DNA, the CDR3 is TGTGCCAGCAGCTCGGGACTAGCGGCTAGCACAGATACGCAGTATTTT. It yields the protein CASSSGLAASTDTQYF.

Many counts were recorded for this clonotype. The chain recombines TRBV12-3 or TRBV12-4 with TRBJ1-2; D remains ambiguous. With 0 bases removed from V and 1 base from J, the gap between germline ends came to 15 bases. This CDR3 is 17 amino acids long. CDR3 nucleotides: TGTGCCAGCAGTTTAGCGCGGGCCGGAAGAATTAACTATGGCTACACCTTC. It specifies CASSLARAGRINYGYTF.

This clonotype appeared many times. The V gene is TRBV28, the J gene TRBJ2-1; TRBD2 matches at 8 bases. Trimming at V came to 1 base and at J to 2 bases, leaving 4 bases not matched to a gene. CDR3 length: 16 residues. The germline V gene has CDR1 MDHEN and CDR2 SYDVKM. In nucleotides, the CDR3 is TGTGCCAGCAGTTTATCGGGACTAGGAGCCTACAATGAGCAGTTCTTC. It specifies CASSLSGLGAYNEQFF. The full variable domain, completed using reference TRBV28 and TRBJ2-1, is DVKVTQSSRYLVKRTGEKVFLECVQDMDHENMFWYRQDPGLGLRLIYFSYDVKMKEKGDIPEGYSVSREKKERFSLILESASTNQTSMYLCASSLSGLGAYNEQFFGPGTRLTVL.

This clonotype was observed at least ten times. The chain joins TRBV28 to TRBJ1-2; D is undetermined. Trimming shortened V by 2 bases and J by 4 bases, and 8 bases separated the two germline ends. The germline V gene encodes CDR1 MDHEN and CDR2 SYDVKM. This CDR3 contains 13 residues. The CDR3, as DNA: TGTGCCAGCAGTTTAGGCTTTTCCTATGGCTACACCTTC. Encoded protein: CASSLGFSYGYTF.

This clonotype was seen repeatedly, ten times or more. The rearrangement links TRBV20-1 to TRBJ2-5, with 14 positions matching TRBD2. The CDR3 consists of 15 residues. The germline V gene has CDR1 DFQATT and CDR2 SNEGSKA (reference sequence). Unmatched junction bases numbered 7, after V lost 5 bases and J lost 5 bases. CDR3 coding DNA: TGCAGTGCTGGACTAGCGGGAGGCCCCGCGGAGACCCAGTACTTC. Translating gives CSAGLAGGPAETQYF.

This clonotype is large. The J gene is TRBJ2-3, the V gene TRBV29-1; D might be TRBD1 (7 bases). This CDR3 region has 14 residues. CDR1 and CDR2 (germline): SQVTM, ANQGSEA. The V end lost 8 bases, the J end lost 2 bases, and 17 bases lay between the germline ends. As DNA, the CDR3 is TGCAGCCAGGGGGGACAAGGTAACACAGATACGCAGTATTTT. Protein sequence: CSQGGQGNTDTQYF.

In its sample, this clonotype was seen a few times. The V and J genes are TRBV4-2 and TRBJ2-5, with 7 bases lining up with TRBD2. Germline CDR1 reads LGHNA; CDR2 reads YNFKEQ. After removal of 0 bases from V and 9 bases from J, the junction contained 10 bases not matched to a gene. The CDR3 runs to 15 residues. CDR3 sequence (DNA): TGTGCCAGCAGCCAAGAGGCTAGCGGCTTGGAGGCCCAGTACTTC. This gives the protein CASSQEASGLEAQYF.

This clonotype showed up just once. This may come from a read error, since a much larger clone is one base off. The rearrangement uses TRBV3-1 and TRBJ2-6; D might be TRBD1 or TRBD2, each matching 5 bases. The germline V gene has CDR1 LGHDT and CDR2 YNNKEL (reference sequence). CDR3 length: 17 amino acids. The V end lost 7 bases, the J end lost 0 bases, and 16 bases lay between the germline ends. The CDR3 coding sequence is TGTGCCAGCATGCTAGGTGAGGGGATCTCTGGGGCCAACGTCCTGACTTTC. Protein product: CASMLGEGISGANVLTF.

The chain recombines TRBV10-3 with TRBJ2-2; 11 bases line up with TRBD1. The CDR3 consists of 13 residues. From germline, CDR1 is ENHRY and CDR2 SYGVKD. The junction had 4 bases not matched to a gene; V was cut back by 10 bases and J by 6 bases. The CDR3: CASGQGAAGELFF. CDR3 bases: TGTGCCAGCGGACAGGGGGCGGCCGGGGAGCTGTTTTTT.

V is TRBV5-4 and J is TRBJ2-5; 7 bases map to TRBD2. Germline values: CDR1 SGHNT, CDR2 YYREEE (reference sequence). CDR3 length: 14 residues. V shed 4 bases and J 2 bases; nucleotides not matched to a gene: 5. CDR3 sequence (DNA): TGTGCCAGCAGCGCAGCGGGGATTCAAGAGACCCAGTACTTC. Translated, it gives CASSAAGIQETQYF.